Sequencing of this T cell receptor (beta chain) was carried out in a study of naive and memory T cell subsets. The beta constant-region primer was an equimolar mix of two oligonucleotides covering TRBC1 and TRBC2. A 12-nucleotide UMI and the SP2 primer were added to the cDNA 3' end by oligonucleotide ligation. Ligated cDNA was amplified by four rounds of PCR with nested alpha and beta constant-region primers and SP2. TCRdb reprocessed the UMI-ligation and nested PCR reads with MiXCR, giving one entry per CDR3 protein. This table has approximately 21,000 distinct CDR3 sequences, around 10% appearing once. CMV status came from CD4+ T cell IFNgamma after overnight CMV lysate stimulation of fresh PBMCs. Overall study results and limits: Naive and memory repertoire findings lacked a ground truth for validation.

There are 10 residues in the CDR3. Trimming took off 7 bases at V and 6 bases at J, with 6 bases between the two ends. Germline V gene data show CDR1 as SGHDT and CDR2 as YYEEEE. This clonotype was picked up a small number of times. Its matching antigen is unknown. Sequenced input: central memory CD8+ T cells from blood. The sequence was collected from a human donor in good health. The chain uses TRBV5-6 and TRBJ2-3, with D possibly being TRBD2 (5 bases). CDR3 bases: TGTGCCAGCGGGGAGGATACGCAGTATTTT. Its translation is CASGEDTQYF.